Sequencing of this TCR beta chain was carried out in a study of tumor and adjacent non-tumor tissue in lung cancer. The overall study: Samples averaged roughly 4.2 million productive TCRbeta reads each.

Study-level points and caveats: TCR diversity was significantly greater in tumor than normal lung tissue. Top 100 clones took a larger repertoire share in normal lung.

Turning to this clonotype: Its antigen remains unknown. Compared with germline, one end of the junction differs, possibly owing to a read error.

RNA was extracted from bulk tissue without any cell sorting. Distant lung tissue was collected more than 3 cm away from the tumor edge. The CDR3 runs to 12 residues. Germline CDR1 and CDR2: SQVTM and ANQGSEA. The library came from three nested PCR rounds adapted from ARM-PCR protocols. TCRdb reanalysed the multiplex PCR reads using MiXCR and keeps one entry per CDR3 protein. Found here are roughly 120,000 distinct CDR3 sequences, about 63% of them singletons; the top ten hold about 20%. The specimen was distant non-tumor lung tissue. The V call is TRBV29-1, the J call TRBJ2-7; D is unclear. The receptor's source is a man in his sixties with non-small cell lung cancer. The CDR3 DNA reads TGCAGCGTGACGGCGAGCTCCTGCGAGCAGTGCTTC. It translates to CSVTASSCEQCF.